Below, one TCR beta chain is given with its context. This entry comes from a study of PD-L1 blockade in urothelial cancer. On the study more broadly: Males with bladder-origin urothelial cancer constituted about 90% of the 29 patients. At 6 weeks and at 3 weeks (second dose) after treatment start, blood was analyzed. Among blood samples, the median T cell count was some 150,000.

Profiled with immunoSEQ multiplex PCR; TCRdb holds only in-frame clones, not every one. The table shows about 50,000 clones, with about 85% occurring only once. As for time point: peripheral blood 6 weeks after treatment start. A total of 1 to 8 samples per patient were collected pretreatment and on-treatment. The TCR sequence derives from a man aged 45-65 years with urothelial cancer. Sequenced here: PBMCs, sampled around atezolizumab (anti-PD-L1) treatment.

CDR3 protein: CASSPTGTGGRYEQYF. The CDR3 nucleotides read TGTGCCAGCAGCCCGACCGGGACAGGGGGCCGGTACGAGCAGTACTTC. The V call is TRBV7-9, the J call TRBJ2-7; 12 bases are shared with TRBD1. This CDR3 contains 16 residues. Germline V CDR1 and CDR2: SEHNR, FQNEAQ (reference sequence). The ends lost 5 bases at V and 4 bases at J; junction bases unmatched: 9.